This T cell receptor beta chain derives from a study of CD8 T cells in ankylosing spondylitis. Findings and limits, study-wide: The clones that were linked to disease were reported to be significantly enriched in matched synovial fluid samples from ankylosing spondylitis patients. What seemed typical of ankylosing spondylitis blood was a TCR beta motif built from several highly homologous variants.

Germline-derived CDR1 and CDR2 are MNHEY and SMNVEV (reference sequence). Trimming at V came to 2 bases and at J to 3 bases, leaving 3 bases not matched to a gene. The CDR3 sequence is 15 residues long. TCRdb independently ran MiXCR on the 5' RACE reads; one entry per CDR3 protein. The table shows 700,000 to 1,000,000 distinct CDR3 sequences, with about 12% occurring only once. A few counts support this clonotype. Its antigen remains unidentified. This TCR came from a male donor with ankylosing spondylitis. The chain combines TRBV27 with TRBJ1-1, with 10 bases lining up with TRBD1. Sequenced input: blood, either unsorted or a sorted T cell fraction (not recorded which). This CDR3 is CASSLKGQGDTEAFF. The CDR3 nucleotides read TGTGCCAGCAGTTTAAAAGGACAGGGGGACACTGAAGCTTTCTTT.